Below, 21 T cell receptor beta chains from the same sample are listed, as sequenced in a study of T cells in Graves' hyperthyroidism and ophthalmopathy (dated by TCRdb to about 2019). Library prep was done by multiplex PCR. Sequencer: Illumina HiSeq 2000. TCR beta CDR3 regions were amplified from RNA transcripts. A first-round RT-PCR of the TCR CDR3 used the HTBI primer set with the Qiagen OneStep RT-PCR kit. Starting from the raw public reads, TCRdb applied fastp trimming at Q25, assembled clones with MiXCR and retained in-frame beta chains. Each entry merges the rows of one CDR3 protein and shows their most common DNA and genes. A total of roughly 700,000 distinct CDR3 sequences appear in this sample, 35% of them only once. The ten largest make up 30% to 40% of the sample. Input material: blood. The receptors were gathered from a woman between 35 and 50 years old with Graves' hyperthyroidism.

In this sample, this clonotype turned up many times. This rearrangement joins TRBV20-1 to TRBJ1-2, with D possibly TRBD1 on 6 matching bases. Trimming cost V 0 bases and J 8 bases, with 10 bases left between them. Germline V gene lookup returns CDR1 DFQATT and CDR2 SNEGSKA (reference sequence). The CDR3 has 12 residues. The CDR3 region is CSAREQGVGYTF. The CDR3 coding sequence is TGCAGTGCTAGAGAACAGGGAGTCGGCTACACCTTC.

V and J are TRBV6-1 and TRBJ2-5, with TRBD2 matching 13 bases. With V trimmed by 8 bases and J by 3 bases, 3 bases remained unmatched. The CDR3 contains 14 residues. Germline assignment: CDR1 MNHNS and CDR2 SASEGT. As DNA, the CDR3 is TGTGCCAGCGCCGGGACTAGCGGGAAAGAGACCCAGTACTTC. It specifies CASAGTSGKETQYF.

The chain joins TRBV7-8 to TRBJ1-5; unclear D gene. CDR1 is SGHVS, CDR2 FQNEAQ, per germline. CDR3 length: 20 residues. The V end lost 1 base, the J end lost 0 bases, and 22 bases lay between the germline ends. The CDR3 is CASSLVDRDLLEYSNQPQHF. The CDR3 DNA reads as TGTGCCAGCAGCTTAGTCGACCGGGATCTACTGGAGTATAGCAATCAGCCCCAGCATTTT.

About this clonotype: With a much larger clone just one base away, this may be a read error. This chain joins TRBV10-3 and TRBJ2-7, with TRBD2 matching 10 bases. In germline, CDR1 is ENHRY, CDR2 SYGVKD. The CDR3 contains 16 residues. CDR3 sequence (DNA): TGTGCCATCAGTGATTCGAGAACTAGCGGGACCTACGAGCAGTGCTTC. Translation gives CAISDSRTSGTYEQCF.

The gene calls are TRBV11-2 and TRBJ1-5, with a weak D call TRBD1 (6 bases). The CDR3 runs 15 residues. Germline CDR1 and CDR2: SGHAT and FQNNGV. Deletions cut 11 bases from V and 2 bases from J, with 19 bases between. The CDR3 DNA reads as TGTGCCTGGAGGGGGTCGACAGGCGGCAATCAGCCCCAGCATTTT. Translated: CAWRGSTGGNQPQHF.

V and J are TRBV5-4 and TRBJ2-2, with a tentative D call TRBD2 (5 bases). Between the trimmed V and J ends, which lost 3 bases and 4 bases, there was a span of 19 bases. There are 17 residues in the CDR3. Germline V gene lookup returns CDR1 SGHNT and CDR2 YYREEE (reference sequence). CDR3 region: CASSSRRFGGVTGELFF. CDR3 sequence (DNA): TGTGCCAGCAGCTCTCGACGCTTCGGAGGTGTCACCGGGGAGCTGTTTTTT.

At least ten counts were recorded for this clonotype. The rearrangement joins TRBV12-3 or TRBV12-4 to TRBJ1-1; weak D call: TRBD1 (6 bases). Trimming left V 5 bases short and J 9 bases short, with 13 bases between. The CDR3 is 12 amino acids. CDR3 in amino acids: CASSLVGGQAFF. In DNA form, the CDR3 reads TGTGCCAGCAGTCTTGTGGGGGGCCAAGCTTTCTTT.

The rearrangement links TRBV7-8 to TRBJ1-2; 7 bases map to TRBD1. Losses at the gene ends were 0 bases for V and 0 bases for J; bases not matched to a gene: 7. Germline values: CDR1 SGHVS, CDR2 FQNEAQ. There are 17 residues in the CDR3. The CDR3: CASSLAPPGTANYGYTF. The CDR3 region has the DNA TGTGCCAGCAGCTTAGCCCCTCCCGGGACAGCTAACTATGGCTACACCTTC.

This clonotype was counted a single time. This chain links TRBV11-2 with TRBJ1-3; D possibly corresponds to TRBD1 (5 bases). The germline V gene encodes CDR1 SGHAT and CDR2 FQNNGV. The CDR3 runs 17 residues. Trimming cost V 6 bases and J 4 bases, with 22 bases left between them. DNA for the CDR3: TGTGCCAGCAGTTTATACCTGGGGGAAAGTTCGGGAAACACCATATATTTT. It yields the protein CASSLYLGESSGNTIYF.

This sequence joins TRBV5-4 and TRBJ1-2; possible D gene TRBD1, 6 bases. The CDR3 totals 15 residues. The germline V and J ends were trimmed by 4 bases and 8 bases, with 21 bases remaining between them. Per germline, CDR1 SGHNT and CDR2 YYREEE (reference sequence). The CDR3 spells CASSAVHQGLDGYTF. In DNA form, the CDR3 reads TGTGCCAGCAGCGCCGTGCATCAGGGGCTCGACGGCTACACCTTC.

This clonotype was seen repeatedly, ten times or more. The chain has TRBV7-2 and TRBJ1-2, with D possibly being TRBD1 (5 bases). Germline CDR1 reads SGHTA; CDR2 reads FQGNSA. This CDR3 region has 14 residues. Trimming left V 5 bases short and J 0 bases short, with 10 bases between. The CDR3 sequence is CASSRGPPNYGYTF. The DNA of the CDR3 is TGTGCCAGCAGCAGGGGACCCCCTAACTATGGCTACACCTTC.

The chain recombines TRBV25-1 with TRBJ1-2; no definite D call. The CDR3 length is 12 residues. Germline CDR1 MGHDK, CDR2 SYGVNS. V shed 5 bases and J shed 6 bases, with 10 bases lying between them. CDR3 bases: TGTGCCAGCAGTTTATTCGGGGATGGCTACACCTTC. It yields the protein CASSLFGDGYTF.

A remark on this clonotype: Given a much more abundant clone one base away, this may be a read error. Because the CDR3 is missing its conserved closing phenylalanine or tryptophan, this is likely a read error. This chain uses TRBV7-9 with TRBJ1-1; D is undetermined. V gave up 7 bases and J gave up 3 bases, with 12 bases separating them. CDR3 size: 13 residues. Looked up from germline, CDR1 is SEHNR and CDR2 is FQNEAQ (reference sequence). This CDR3 reads CASKSGWDTEAFL. In DNA, the CDR3 is TGTGCCAGCAAATCCGGATGGGACACTGAAGCTTTCCTT.

A note on this clonotype: It may be a read error: a sequence one base away is much more abundant. This rearrangement joins TRBV7-2 to TRBJ2-6; D is unresolved. The CDR3 has 14 residues. Germline CDR1 reads SGHTA; CDR2 reads FQGNSA. V was clipped by 4 bases and J by 6 bases, with 10 bases between them. In DNA, the CDR3 is TGTGCCAGCAGCTCCTTGGCGGAGGCCAACGTCCTGACTTTC. This translates into CASSSLAEANVLTF.

This clonotype was seen more than once but under ten times. V usage is TRBV2 and J usage is TRBJ1-5; D gene ambiguous. The V gene's germline CDR1 is SNHLY and CDR2 FYNNEI. The CDR3 loop spans 17 amino acids. V lost 5 bases, J lost 6 bases, and 23 bases lay in between. This CDR3 reads CASSFPPGGGPGQPQHF. The CDR3 region has the DNA TGTGCCAGCAGTTTTCCACCAGGTGGAGGGCCAGGTCAGCCCCAGCATTTT.

Worth noting for this clonotype: Given a much more abundant clone one base away, this may be a read error. V and J are TRBV5-5 and TRBJ1-4; D gene uncertain. V was pared by 4 bases and J by 2 bases, with 12 bases between. The germline V gene encodes CDR1 SGHKS and CDR2 YYEKEE (reference sequence). The CDR3 covers 15 residues. In nucleotides, the CDR3 is TGTGCCAGCAGCATCGACGTCGTGACTAATGAAAAACTGTTTTTT. It encodes CASSIDVVTNEKLFF.

This clonotype was counted ten times or more. The chain uses TRBV10-3 and TRBJ2-7, with D uncertain. CDR3 size: 15 residues. The ends were cut back, 0 bases at V and 0 bases at J, with 9 bases in the middle. CDR1 is ENHRY, CDR2 SYGVKD, per germline. The CDR3, as DNA: TGTGCCATCAGTGAGTCCAAGGGAAGCTCCTACGAGCAGTACTTC. Translated: CAISESKGSSYEQYF.

The chain has TRBV10-3 and TRBJ1-3; D is possibly TRBD1 (5 bases). Trimming removed 10 bases at V and 4 bases at J, with 17 bases between. CDR1 is ENHRY, CDR2 SYGVKD, per germline. The CDR3 runs 14 residues. This chain's CDR3 is CATLNQGGGNTIYF. CDR3 bases: TGTGCCACCCTCAACCAGGGCGGCGGAAACACCATATATTTT.

This clonotype was detected ten times or more. The J gene is TRBJ1-1, the V gene TRBV9; D perhaps matches TRBD1 (6 bases). V was shortened by 4 bases and J by 5 bases, with 21 bases between the two germline ends. CDR1 is SGDLS, CDR2 YYNGEE, per germline. The CDR3 is made up of 16 amino acids. DNA for the CDR3: TGTGCCAGCAGCCCTAGGGGGGGACTTGAGGAAACTGAAGCTTTCTTT. As protein: CASSPRGGLEETEAFF. Combining the CDR3 with reference TRBV9 and TRBJ1-1 gives the whole variable domain DSGVTQTPKHLITATGQRVTLRCSPRSGDLSVYWYQQSLDQGLQFLIQYYNGEERAKGNILERFSAQQFPDLHSELNLSSLELGDSALYFCASSPRGGLEETEAFFGQGTRLTVV.

This clonotype has more than one count but fewer than ten. At one end, the junction sequence differs from germline, possibly due to a read error. The chain employs TRBV10-3 and TRBJ1-6; 9 positions agree with TRBD1. Germline V gene data show CDR1 as ENHRY and CDR2 as SYGVKD. The CDR3 spans 16 residues. CDR3 DNA: TGTGCCAGCAGTCAGGGAACCGGGACAGGGAACTCACCCCTCCACTTT. Its translation: CASSQGTGTGNSPLHF.

This clonotype showed up many times. The chain joins TRBV7-9 to TRBJ1-4; D is ambiguous. The CDR3 extends over 14 amino acids. Trimming left V 11 bases short and J 2 bases short, with 15 bases between. Germline lookup yields CDR1 SEHNR and CDR2 FQNEAQ (reference sequence). The CDR3 bases are TGTGCCGTCCAGCCTCTAGGGACTAATGAAAAACTGTTTTTT. Amino acids: CAVQPLGTNEKLFF.